These 14 T cell receptor beta chains came from one sample sequenced in a study of human T cells and chemical hapten exposure. MiXCR was run by TCRdb on the RACE reads, yielding one entry per CDR3 protein. Here the sample spans over 50,000 distinct CDR3 sequences, more than 9% being singletons. Time point defined: pre-sensitization, week 0. Treatment specified: therapeutic diphenylcyclopropenone sensitization with weekly scalp DPC. Before extraction, the whole blood was not fractionated, and total RNA was taken from it. The starting material was whole blood, obtained in connection with sensitization to the hapten diphenylcyclopropenone (DPC). The receptors come from a woman under 40 with alopecia areata. Some clones in this sample may be carry-over from other donors' samples.

This clonotype was seen ten or more times. The chain joins TRBV5-1 to TRBJ1-1, with D possibly TRBD1 on 6 matching bases. V lost 4 bases to trimming and J lost 3 bases, with 10 bases between them. The CDR3 runs to 13 residues. Germline V lookup: CDR1 SGHRS, CDR2 YFSETQ. This CDR3 is CASSAQGYTEAFF. Here the CDR3 DNA reads TGCGCCAGCAGCGCTCAGGGGTACACTGAAGCTTTCTTT. Variable domain in full (rest from reference TRBV5-1 and TRBJ1-1): KAGVTQTPRYLIKTRGQQVTLSCSPISGHRSVSWYQQTPGQGLQFLFEYFSETQRNKGNFPGRFSGRQFSNSRSEMNVSTLELGDSALYLCASSAQGYTEAFFGQGTRLTVV.

This clonotype has only a few counts. This chain joins TRBV4-2 and TRBJ2-5; the D gene could be TRBD1 or TRBD2 (5 bases each). Trimming took 5 bases from V and 9 from J, leaving 19 bases between them. There are 14 residues in the CDR3. From germline, CDR1 is LGHNA and CDR2 YNFKEQ. The DNA for the CDR3 is TGTGCCAGCAGCAAAGGGTCCCGGGGCGCGGCCCAGTACTTC. It specifies CASSKGSRGAAQYF.

Only a few counts were recorded for this clonotype. The chain combines TRBV27 with TRBJ1-3; D gene unclear. This CDR3 is built from 15 residues. The V gene lost 2 bases and the J gene lost 2 bases, with 10 bases spanning the gap. Germline CDR1 and CDR2: MNHEY and SMNVEV (reference sequence). CDR3 coding DNA: TGTGCCAGCAGTTTACGGGGAATCCCTGGAAACACCATATATTTT. The encoded protein is CASSLRGIPGNTIYF.

This clonotype was picked up a small number of times. The chain combines TRBV6-2 or TRBV6-3 with TRBJ2-3; D might be TRBD2 (5 bases). V gave up 4 bases and J gave up 0 bases, with 11 bases separating them. Germline V gene sequence: CDR1 MNHEY, CDR2 SVGEGT. CDR3 size: 15 residues. CDR3 DNA: TGTGCCAGCAGTTCTCCGGGGTTTAGCACAGATACGCAGTATTTT. Translation: CASSSPGFSTDTQYF.

This clonotype was observed many times. The J gene is TRBJ1-5, the V gene TRBV6-1; D perhaps matches TRBD1 (5 bases). Germline V lookup: CDR1 MNHNS, CDR2 SASEGT. Trimming shortened V by 7 bases and J by 2 bases, and 9 bases separated the two germline ends. The CDR3 is made up of 13 amino acids. The CDR3 spells CASNPTGNQPQHF. The CDR3 bases are TGTGCCAGCAACCCGACAGGCAATCAGCCCCAGCATTTT.

This clonotype came up a few times. The chain is built from TRBV18 and TRBJ2-3; TRBD1 matches 7 bases. Trimming removed 5 bases from V and 0 bases from J; junction bases left unmatched: 5. CDR1 and CDR2 (germline): KGHSH, LQKENI. This CDR3 is 15 amino acids long. The CDR3 loop reads CASSEGQLSTDTQYF. The CDR3 region has the DNA TGTGCCAGCTCAGAGGGACAGTTAAGCACAGATACGCAGTATTTT.

The chain uses TRBV7-3 and TRBJ2-1; 7 bases match TRBD2. The CDR3 consists of 15 residues. Trimming removed 5 bases from V and 4 bases from J; junction bases left unmatched: 8. Germline CDR1 reads SGHTA; CDR2 reads FQGTGA. The CDR3 spells CASSQNGGGYNEQFF. The CDR3 region has the DNA TGTGCCAGCAGCCAAAACGGCGGGGGATACAATGAGCAGTTCTTC.

As for this clonotype: The conserved phenylalanine or tryptophan normally closing the CDR3 is absent here, so this likely arose from a read error. V and J are TRBV7-2 and TRBJ2-3; D gene ambiguous. The CDR3 length is 16 residues. Trimming shortened V by 4 bases and J by 0 bases, and 14 bases separated the two germline ends. CDR1 is SGHTA and CDR2 is FQGNSA in the germline V gene. The chain's CDR3 is CASSSFSISSTDTQYC. The DNA of the CDR3 is TGTGCCAGCAGCTCCTTCTCTATATCTAGCACAGATACGCAGTATTGT.

This clonotype has at least ten counts. The chain is built from TRBV24-1 and TRBJ2-2, with D perhaps TRBD1 (5 bases). CDR3 length: 14 residues. V lost 10 bases and J lost 1, with 12 bases in between. The germline gives CDR1 KGHDR, CDR2 SFDVKD. The CDR3 DNA reads TGTGCCACACAGGACGTACTGAACACCGGGGAGCTGTTTTTT. Translating it yields CATQDVLNTGELFF.

The rearrangement links TRBV6-1 to TRBJ2-7; TRBD1 agrees at 7 bases. This CDR3 region has 14 residues. From germline, CDR1 is MNHNS and CDR2 SASEGT. V was clipped by 1 base and J by 3 bases; unmatched bases: 3. The CDR3 protein is CASSEETGDYEQYF. As DNA, the CDR3 is TGTGCCAGCAGTGAAGAAACAGGGGACTACGAGCAGTACTTC.

At least ten counts were recorded for this clonotype. The rearrangement uses TRBV3-1 and TRBJ1-5, with 7 bases fitting TRBD1. This CDR3 spans 14 amino acids. Germline CDR1 reads LGHDT; CDR2 reads YNNKEL (reference sequence). Unmatched junction bases numbered 4, after V lost 4 bases and J lost 4 bases. In DNA, the CDR3 is TGTGCCAGCAGCCGACAGGGAGGAAATCAGCCCCAGCATTTT. Protein sequence: CASSRQGGNQPQHF.

This clonotype was picked up a small number of times. CDR3 residues: CASSPGEGANNEQFF. The CDR3 DNA reads TGTGCCAGCAGCCCCGGGGAGGGGGCGAACAATGAGCAGTTCTTC. The chain is built from TRBV4-2 and TRBJ2-1, with D possibly called TRBD1 or TRBD2 (7 bases each). Germline V gene data show CDR1 as LGHNA and CDR2 as YNFKEQ. Trimming removed 4 bases from V and 5 bases from J, with 15 bases in between. CDR3 length: 15 residues.

The rearrangement links TRBV5-1 to TRBJ1-1; 7 bases match TRBD1. Germline V lookup: CDR1 SGHRS, CDR2 YFSETQ. This CDR3 contains 15 residues. The V and J ends lost 2 bases and 0 bases, in that order; junction bases with no gene match: 4. CDR3 sequence (DNA): TGCGCCAGCAGCTTCATTACAGGGGTGAACACTGAAGCTTTCTTT. Translation: CASSFITGVNTEAFF.

This clonotype appeared a few times. The CDR3 coding sequence is TGCGCCAGCAGCTTGGAAGGGTCCGGGGGAGATACGCAGTATTTT. Amino acid sequence: CASSLEGSGGDTQYF. The chain joins TRBV5-1 to TRBJ2-3; D is perhaps TRBD2 (6 bases). The V end was cut by 0 bases, the J end by 5 bases, with 13 bases between. Per the germline V gene, CDR1 is SGHRS and CDR2 is YFSETQ. This CDR3 has 15 residues.